This TCR beta chain emerged from a study of regulatory T cells in long-lasting Graves disease. Time point here: newly diagnosed GD, antithyroid drugs for less than 3 months. RNA from PBMCs was the source of the TCR library. Many counts were recorded for this clonotype. Its antigen is currently unknown. Germline and junction disagree at one end, which may indicate a read error. Building the TCR beta libraries relied on iRepertoire HTBI primers, and CDR3 regions underwent Arm-PCR. Each CDR3 protein is one row after TCRdb ran MiXCR on the multiplex PCR reads. The table lists 300,000 to 400,000 distinct CDR3 sequences, roughly a sixth of them singletons, with 25% to 30% in the top ten. This CDR3 spans 13 amino acids. CDR1 and CDR2 from the germline V gene are SSHAT and FNYEAQ (reference sequence). General study findings and limits: Favored gene segments in persistent disease were TRBV28, TRBJ1-2 and TRBJ2-5. Fewer public clonotypes were shared by new patients (under 1,000) than by persistent patients (2,741).

These same records also appear under a second study, on T cells in Graves' hyperthyroidism and ophthalmopathy. As that report states: Initially, a first-round RT-PCR of the TCR CDR3 employed the HTBI primer set. Most clonotypes expanded in thyroid above 0.001 were likewise present in blood.

The material was peripheral blood mononuclear cells (PBMCs), obtained at new diagnosis, from a patient treated with antithyroid drugs. The rearrangement joins TRBV7-7 to TRBJ2-5; 7 positions agree with TRBD1. This TCR was recovered from a man aged 40-49 years with Graves disease. The CDR3 nucleotides read TGTGCTAGCAGTCCCGACAGGGACGAGACCCAGTACTTC. It specifies CASSPDRDETQYF.